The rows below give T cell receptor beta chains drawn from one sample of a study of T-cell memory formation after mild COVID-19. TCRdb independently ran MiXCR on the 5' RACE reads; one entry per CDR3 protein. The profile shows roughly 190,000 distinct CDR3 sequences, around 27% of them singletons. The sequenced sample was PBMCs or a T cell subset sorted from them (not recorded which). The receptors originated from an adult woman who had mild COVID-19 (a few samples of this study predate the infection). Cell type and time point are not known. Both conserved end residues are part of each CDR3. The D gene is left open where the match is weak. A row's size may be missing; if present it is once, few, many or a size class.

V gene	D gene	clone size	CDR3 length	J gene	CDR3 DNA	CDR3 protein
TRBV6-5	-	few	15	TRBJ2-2	TGTGCCAGCAGCCTCGACAGACGACGCACCGGGGAGCTGTTTTTT	CASSLDRRRTGELFF
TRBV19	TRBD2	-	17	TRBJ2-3	TGTGCCAGTAGTATAGATCCGACTAGCGGGAGTACAGATACGCAGTATTTT	CASSIDPTSGSTDTQYF
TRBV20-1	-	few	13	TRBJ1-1	TGCAGTGCTACCTCGGGGGGGGCCACTGAAGCTTTCTTT	CSATSGGATEAFF
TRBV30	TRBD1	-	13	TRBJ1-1	TGTGCCTCTGACAGGGCATGGAACACTGAAGCTTTCTTT	CASDRAWNTEAFF
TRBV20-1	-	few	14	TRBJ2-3	TGCAGTGCTAGAGCACTAGATGGCACAGATACGCAGTATTTT	CSARALDGTDTQYF
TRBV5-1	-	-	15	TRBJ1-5	TGCGCCAGCAGCTTGGGTGGGACACAGCATCAGCCCCAGCATTTT	CASSLGGTQHQPQHF
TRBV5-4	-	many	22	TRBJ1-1	TGTGCCAGCAGCTTGGAAGAAGTTATGGCGCCGGGGTTGGTAGGGGCCGCAGTTGAAGCTTTCTTT	CASSLEEVMAPGLVGAAVEAFF
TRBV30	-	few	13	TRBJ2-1	TGTGCCTGGGACAGAGGCCAGGGGGGTGAGCAGTTCTTC	CAWDRGQGGEQFF
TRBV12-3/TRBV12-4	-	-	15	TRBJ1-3	TGTGCCAGCAGTTTGACAGGAGGCAAAAGAAACACCATATATTTT	CASSLTGGKRNTIYF
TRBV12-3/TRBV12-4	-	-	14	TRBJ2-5	TGTGCCAGCAGTTTAATGGCCTCGTGGGAGACCCAGTACTTC	CASSLMASWETQYF
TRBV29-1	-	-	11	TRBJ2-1	TGCAGCGTTGAAGATCTCAATGAGCAGTTCTTC	CSVEDLNEQFF
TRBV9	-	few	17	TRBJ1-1	TGTGCCAGCAGCCCCCGGGACGTCTTACCACCTTACACTGAAGCTTTCTTT	CASSPRDVLPPYTEAFF
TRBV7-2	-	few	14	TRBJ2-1	TGTGCCAGCAGCTTAGAGACGCCTCGGCAGCTACAGTTCTTC	CASSLETPRQLQFF
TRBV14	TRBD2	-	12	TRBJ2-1	TGTGCCAGCAGCCATTTCGGGGGGGAGCAGTTCTTC	CASSHFGGEQFF
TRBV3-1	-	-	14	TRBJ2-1	TGTGCCAGCAGCCACACTCCTATGGACAATGAGCAGTTCTTC	CASSHTPMDNEQFF
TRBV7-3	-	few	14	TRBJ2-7	TGTGCCAGCAGCCCAAGTAGCGGCAACTACGAGCAGTACTTC	CASSPSSGNYEQYF
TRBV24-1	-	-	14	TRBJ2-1	TGTGCCACCAGTGAGGGATTCTCCTACAATGAGCAGTTCTTC	CATSEGFSYNEQFF
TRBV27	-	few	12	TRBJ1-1	TGTGCCAGCAGTCGAAGTGGTTTCGAAGCTTTCTTT	CASSRSGFEAFF
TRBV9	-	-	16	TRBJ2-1	TGTGCCAGCAGCGTAGATGGCTTCAGCTCCTACAATGAGCAGTTCTTC	CASSVDGFSSYNEQFF
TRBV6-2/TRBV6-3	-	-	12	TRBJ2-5	TGTGCCAGCAGTTACTCCGAAGAGACCCAGTACTTC	CASSYSEETQYF
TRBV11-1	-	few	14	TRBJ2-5	TGTGCCAGCAGTTCAGACTGGAAACAAGAGACCCAGTACTTC	CASSSDWKQETQYF
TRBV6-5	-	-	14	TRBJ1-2	TGTGCCAGCAGTTACAATGGGTATAACTATGGCTACACCTTC	CASSYNGYNYGYTF
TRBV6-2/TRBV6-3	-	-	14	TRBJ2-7	TGTGCCAGCAGCTTCTGGGACTTCGGTGGCGAGCAGTACTTC	CASSFWDFGGEQYF
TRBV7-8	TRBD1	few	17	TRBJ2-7	TGTGCCAGCAGCTCGACTGTCGACGGGACAGTCTCCTACGAGCAGTACTTC	CASSSTVDGTVSYEQYF
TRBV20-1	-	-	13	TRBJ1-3	TGCAGTGCTAGAGAGGCAGGAGGAAACACCATATATTTT	CSAREAGGNTIYF
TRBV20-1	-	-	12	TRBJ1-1	TGCAGTGCTAGGGAACAGGGAGGTGAAGCTTTCTTT	CSAREQGGEAFF
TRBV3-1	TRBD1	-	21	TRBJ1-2	TGTGCCAGTTCGACTTTGGATGCAAGATCGGGACAGGGGCCCGTTAGCTATGGCTACACCTTC	CASSTLDARSGQGPVSYGYTF
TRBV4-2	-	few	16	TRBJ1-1	TGTGCCAGCAGCCAGGGGGGTGGCTACGGCGGCACTGAAGCTTTCTTT	CASSQGGGYGGTEAFF
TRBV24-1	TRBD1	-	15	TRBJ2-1	TGTGCCACCAGTGAAAGACAGGGGGCGAGGAATGAGCAGTTCTTC	CATSERQGARNEQFF
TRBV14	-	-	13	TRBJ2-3	TGTGCCAGCAGCTTAGAACTACTGGATACGCAGTATTTT	CASSLELLDTQYF
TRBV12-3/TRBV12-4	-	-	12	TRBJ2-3	TGTGCCAGCAGTCCGGGGGTTGATACGCAGTATTTT	CASSPGVDTQYF
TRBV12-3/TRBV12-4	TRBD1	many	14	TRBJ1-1	TGTGCCAGCAGTCCGGGACAGACGAACACTGAAGCTTTCTTT	CASSPGQTNTEAFF
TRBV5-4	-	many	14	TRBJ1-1	TGTGCCAGCAGCTTGGCCAGGGCGAACACTGAAGCTTTCTTT	CASSLARANTEAFF
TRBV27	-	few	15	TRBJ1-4	TGTGCCAGCAGTTTAGGAGTTGGGCTTTTTGAAAAACTGTTTTTT	CASSLGVGLFEKLFF
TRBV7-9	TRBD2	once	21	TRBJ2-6	TGTGCCAGCAGCCCTGCCCCAGCGGGAGCATCCAAATTCTCTGGGGCCAACGTCCTGACTTTC	CASSPAPAGASKFSGANVLTF
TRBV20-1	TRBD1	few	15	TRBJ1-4	TGCAGTGCCCAAGATAGGACAGGGTCGAGTGAAAAACTGTTTTTT	CSAQDRTGSSEKLFF
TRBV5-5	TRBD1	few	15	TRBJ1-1	TGTGCCAGCAGCTTGGGACAGGGAGGGAACACTGAAGCTTTCTTT	CASSLGQGGNTEAFF
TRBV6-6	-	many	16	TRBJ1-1	TGTGCCAGCAGCCCCGGGGGGCGCGGGCTGAACACTGAAGCTTTCTTT	CASSPGGRGLNTEAFF
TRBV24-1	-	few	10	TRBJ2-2	TGTGCCGTGGGGATCGGGGAGCTGTTTTTT	CAVGIGELFF
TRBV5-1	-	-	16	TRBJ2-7	TGCGCCAGCAGCTTGTACTCTTTCCGAGACGCCTACGAGCAGTACTTC	CASSLYSFRDAYEQYF